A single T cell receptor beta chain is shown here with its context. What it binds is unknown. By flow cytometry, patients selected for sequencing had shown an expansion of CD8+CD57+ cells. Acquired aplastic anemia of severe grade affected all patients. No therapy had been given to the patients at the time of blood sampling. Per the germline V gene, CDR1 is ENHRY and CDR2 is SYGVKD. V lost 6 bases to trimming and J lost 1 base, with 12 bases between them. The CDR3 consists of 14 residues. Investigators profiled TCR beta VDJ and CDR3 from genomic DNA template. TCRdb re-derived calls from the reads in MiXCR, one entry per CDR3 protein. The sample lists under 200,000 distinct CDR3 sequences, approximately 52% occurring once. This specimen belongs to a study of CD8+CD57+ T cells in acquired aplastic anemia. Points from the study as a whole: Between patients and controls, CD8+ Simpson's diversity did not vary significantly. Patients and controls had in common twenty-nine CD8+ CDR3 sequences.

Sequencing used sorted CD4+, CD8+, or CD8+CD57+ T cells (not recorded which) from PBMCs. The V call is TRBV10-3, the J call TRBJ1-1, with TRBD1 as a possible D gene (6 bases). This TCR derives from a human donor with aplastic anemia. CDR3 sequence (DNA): TGTGCCATCAGCCTTACAGGGACGAACACTGAAGCTTTCTTT. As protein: CAISLTGTNTEAFF.